The following is a T cell receptor (beta chain) sequence with its context. What it binds is not known. The V end lost 5 bases, the J end lost 4 bases, and 11 bases lay between the germline ends. This CDR3 is built from 13 residues. Germline-derived CDR1 and CDR2 are SGHTA and FQGTGA. The data were taken from a study of cytomegalovirus exposure and HLA in healthy donors. Overall study findings and caveats: Within the data, a cluster of highly shared sequence variants was likely a sequencing artifact.

This PCR relied on a set of 60 Vbeta primers and 13 Jbeta primers. The protocol was immunoSEQ multiplex PCR, while the TCRdb copy is restricted to in-frame clones and leaves out a portion. The sample contains 70,000 to 90,000 clones, under 80% of which appear only once. The clonotype comes from a male donor in good health and CMV-seropositive. Sequenced: PBMCs. This chain links TRBV7-3 with TRBJ1-2; a possible D gene is TRBD1 (5 bases). CDR3 protein: CASSPQGAYGYTF. CDR3 DNA: TGTGCCAGCAGCCCCCAGGGTGCCTATGGCTACACCTTC.